Each of the 3 T cell receptor beta chains below was sequenced from the same sample in a study of control samples from healthy donors and cancer patients. The data were produced by immunoSEQ multiplex PCR, yet TCRdb's version contains in-frame clones alone and is incomplete. Here the sample spans some 130,000 clones, approximately 90% being singletons. Sequenced material: blood. These TCRs come from a man aged 18 to 30 in good health.

The chain combines TRBV5-4 with TRBJ2-2; possible D gene TRBD2, 6 bases. V lost 4 bases and J 7 bases, leaving 17 bases between the germline ends. CDR1 SGHNT and CDR2 YYREEE come from the germline V gene (reference sequence). CDR3 length equals 15 residues. CDR3 loop: CASSRSGGKGGELFF. The CDR3 coding sequence is TGTGCCAGCAGCCGCTCTGGCGGGAAGGGCGGGGAGCTGTTTTTT.

The rearrangement links TRBV27 to TRBJ1-1, with D perhaps matching TRBD1 (5 bases). V was trimmed by 4 bases and J by 0 bases, leaving 12 bases between them. The V gene's germline CDR1 is MNHEY and CDR2 SMNVEV (reference sequence). This CDR3 is 15 amino acids long. The DNA of the CDR3 is TGTGCCAGCAGTTCCGGGACTAGGATGAACACTGAAGCTTTCTTT. Translation: CASSSGTRMNTEAFF.

The J gene is TRBJ1-5, the V gene TRBV5-6; 7 nucleotides match TRBD1. The CDR3 contains 13 residues. J gave up 7 bases and V 5 bases, and 6 bases lay outside the gene matches. Germline V lookup: CDR1 SGHDT, CDR2 YYEEEE. The CDR3 region has the DNA TGTGCCAGCAGTCCCACAGGGGTGCAGCCCCAGCATTTT. This encodes CASSPTGVQPQHF.